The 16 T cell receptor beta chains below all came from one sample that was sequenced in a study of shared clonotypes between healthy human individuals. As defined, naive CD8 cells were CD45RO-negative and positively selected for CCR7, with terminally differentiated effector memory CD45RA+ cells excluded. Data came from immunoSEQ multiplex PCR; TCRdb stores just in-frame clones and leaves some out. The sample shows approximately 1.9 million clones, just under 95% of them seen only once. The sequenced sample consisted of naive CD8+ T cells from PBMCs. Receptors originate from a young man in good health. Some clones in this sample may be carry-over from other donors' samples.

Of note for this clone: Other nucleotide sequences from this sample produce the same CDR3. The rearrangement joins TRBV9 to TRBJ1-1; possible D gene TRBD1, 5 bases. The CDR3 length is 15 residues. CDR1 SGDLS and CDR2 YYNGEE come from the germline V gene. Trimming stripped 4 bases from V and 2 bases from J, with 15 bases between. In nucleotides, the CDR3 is TGTGCCAGCAGCCCCGCGGGGCAGACAAACACTGAAGCTTTCTTT. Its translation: CASSPAGQTNTEAFF.

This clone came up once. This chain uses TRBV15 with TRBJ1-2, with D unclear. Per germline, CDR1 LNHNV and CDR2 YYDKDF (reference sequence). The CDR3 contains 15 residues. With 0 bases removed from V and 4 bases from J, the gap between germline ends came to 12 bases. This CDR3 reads CATSRDLGQIYGYTF. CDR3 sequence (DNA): TGTGCCACCAGCAGAGATCTCGGGCAAATCTATGGCTACACCTTC.

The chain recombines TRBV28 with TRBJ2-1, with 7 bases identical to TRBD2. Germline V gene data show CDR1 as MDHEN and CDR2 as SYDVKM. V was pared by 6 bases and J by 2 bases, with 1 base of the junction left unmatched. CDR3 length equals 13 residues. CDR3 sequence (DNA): TGTGCCAGCAGAGGGACTACCTACAATGAGCAGTTCTTC. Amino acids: CASRGTTYNEQFF.

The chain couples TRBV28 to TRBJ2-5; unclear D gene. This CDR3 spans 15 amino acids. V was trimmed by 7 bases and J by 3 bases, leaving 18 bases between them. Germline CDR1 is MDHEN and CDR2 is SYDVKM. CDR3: CASTPTAQMEETQYF. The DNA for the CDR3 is TGTGCCAGCACCCCGACTGCTCAGATGGAAGAGACCCAGTACTTC.

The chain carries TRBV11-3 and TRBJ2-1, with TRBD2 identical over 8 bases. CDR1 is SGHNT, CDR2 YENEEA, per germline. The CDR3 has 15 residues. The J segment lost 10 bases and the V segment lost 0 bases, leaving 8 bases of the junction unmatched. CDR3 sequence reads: CASSLDRGSGNEQFF. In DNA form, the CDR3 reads TGTGCCAGCAGCTTAGATCGGGGTAGCGGGAACGAGCAGTTCTTC.

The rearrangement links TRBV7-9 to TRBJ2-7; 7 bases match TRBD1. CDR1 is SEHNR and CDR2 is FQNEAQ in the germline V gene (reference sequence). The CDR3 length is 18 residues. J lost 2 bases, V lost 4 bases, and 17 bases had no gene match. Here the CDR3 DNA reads TGTGCCAGCAGCTCGACAGGGAACAGAGTTACAAGGACCTACGAGCAGTACTTC. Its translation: CASSSTGNRVTRTYEQYF.

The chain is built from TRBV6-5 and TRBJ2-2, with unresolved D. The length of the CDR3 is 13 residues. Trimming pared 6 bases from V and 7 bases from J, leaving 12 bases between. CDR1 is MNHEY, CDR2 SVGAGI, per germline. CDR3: CASSLRPGGELFF. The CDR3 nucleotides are TGTGCCAGCAGCCTACGGCCTGGCGGGGAGCTGTTTTTT.

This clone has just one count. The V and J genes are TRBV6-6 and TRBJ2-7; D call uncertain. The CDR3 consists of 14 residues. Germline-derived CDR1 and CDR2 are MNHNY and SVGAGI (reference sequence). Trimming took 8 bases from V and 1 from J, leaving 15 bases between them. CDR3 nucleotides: TGTGCCAGCGCCGTAGACATGCTATCCTACGAGCAGTACTTC. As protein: CASAVDMLSYEQYF.

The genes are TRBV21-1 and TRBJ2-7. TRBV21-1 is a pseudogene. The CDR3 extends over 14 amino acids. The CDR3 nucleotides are TGTGCCAGGCCTCGGGGGGACAGAGATTACGAGCAGTACTTC. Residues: CARPRGDRDYEQYF.

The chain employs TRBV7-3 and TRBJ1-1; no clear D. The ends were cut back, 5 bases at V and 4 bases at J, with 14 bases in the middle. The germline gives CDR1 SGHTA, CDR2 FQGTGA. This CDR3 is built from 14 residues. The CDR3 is CASSQGLPATEAFF. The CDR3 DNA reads TGTGCCAGCAGCCAAGGTCTCCCGGCCACTGAAGCTTTCTTT.

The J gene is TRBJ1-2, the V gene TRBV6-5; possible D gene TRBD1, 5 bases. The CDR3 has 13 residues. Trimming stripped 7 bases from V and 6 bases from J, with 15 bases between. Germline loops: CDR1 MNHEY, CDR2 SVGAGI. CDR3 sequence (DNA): TGTGCCAGCACCACAAAGGGGTATAATGGCTACACCTTC. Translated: CASTTKGYNGYTF.

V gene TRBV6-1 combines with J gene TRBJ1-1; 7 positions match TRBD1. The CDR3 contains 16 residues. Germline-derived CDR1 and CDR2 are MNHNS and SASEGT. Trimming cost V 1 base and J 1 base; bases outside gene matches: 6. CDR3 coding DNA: TGTGCCAGCAGTGAAGGGACAGGACTAACGAACACTGAAGCTTTCTTT. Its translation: CASSEGTGLTNTEAFF.

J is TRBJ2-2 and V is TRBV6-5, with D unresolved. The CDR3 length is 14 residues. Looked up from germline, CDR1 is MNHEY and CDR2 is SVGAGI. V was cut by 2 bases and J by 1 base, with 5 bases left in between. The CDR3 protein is CASSYHMNTGELFF. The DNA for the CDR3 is TGTGCCAGCAGTTACCACATGAACACCGGGGAGCTGTTTTTT.

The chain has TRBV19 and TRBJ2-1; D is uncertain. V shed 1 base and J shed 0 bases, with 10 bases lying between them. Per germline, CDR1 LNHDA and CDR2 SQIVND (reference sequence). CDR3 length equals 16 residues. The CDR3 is CASSIVGPSSYNEQFF. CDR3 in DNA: TGTGCCAGTAGTATAGTAGGGCCTAGCTCCTACAATGAGCAGTTCTTC.

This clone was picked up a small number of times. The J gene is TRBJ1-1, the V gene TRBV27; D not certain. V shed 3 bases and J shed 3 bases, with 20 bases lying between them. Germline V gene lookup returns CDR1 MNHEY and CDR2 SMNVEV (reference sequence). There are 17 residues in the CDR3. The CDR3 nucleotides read TGTGCCAGCAGTTTTACGCCTCGGGGAGTCATTGACACTGAAGCTTTCTTT. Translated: CASSFTPRGVIDTEAFF.

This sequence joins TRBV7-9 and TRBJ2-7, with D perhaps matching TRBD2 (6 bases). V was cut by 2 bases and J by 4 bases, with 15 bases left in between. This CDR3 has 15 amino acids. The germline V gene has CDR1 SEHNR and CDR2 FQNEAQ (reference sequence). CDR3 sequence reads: CASSLTGARLYEQYF. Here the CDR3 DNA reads TGTGCCAGCAGCTTAACGGGAGCGAGGTTATACGAGCAGTACTTC.